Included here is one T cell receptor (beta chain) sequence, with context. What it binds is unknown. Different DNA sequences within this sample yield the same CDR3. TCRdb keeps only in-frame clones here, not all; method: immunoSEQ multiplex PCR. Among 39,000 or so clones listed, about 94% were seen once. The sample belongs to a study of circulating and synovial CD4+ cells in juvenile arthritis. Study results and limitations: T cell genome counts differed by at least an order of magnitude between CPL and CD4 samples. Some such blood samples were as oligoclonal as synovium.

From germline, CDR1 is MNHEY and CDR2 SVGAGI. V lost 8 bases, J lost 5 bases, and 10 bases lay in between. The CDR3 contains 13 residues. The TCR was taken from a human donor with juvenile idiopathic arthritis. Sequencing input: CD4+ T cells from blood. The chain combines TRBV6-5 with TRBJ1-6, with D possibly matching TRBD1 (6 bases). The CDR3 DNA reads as TGTGCCAGCGGCAGGGGACATAATTCACCCCTCCACTTT. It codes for CASGRGHNSPLHF.